This passage covers 31 T cell receptor beta chains from one sample sequenced in a study of T cells in Graves' hyperthyroidism and ophthalmopathy (dated 2019 in TCRdb). Library generation was performed with multiplex PCR. Instrument on record: Illumina HiSeq 2000. Amplification of TCR beta CDR3 regions was carried out from RNA transcripts. The TCR CDR3 was subjected to a first round of RT-PCR using the HTBI primer set and the Qiagen OneStep RT-PCR kit. The public reads were quality trimmed at Q25 with fastp and then assembled into clones with MiXCR by TCRdb, keeping productive beta chains. Under each unique CDR3 protein, matching rows form one entry showing the most common genes and DNA. Counted in this sample were roughly 380,000 distinct CDR3 sequences; about 15% of them appeared once. The ten biggest clones cover 11% of the sample. The sequenced material came from blood. These receptors came from a woman aged 60-75 years with Graves' hyperthyroidism.

The genes are TRBV6-1 and TRBJ1-1; 7 positions agree with TRBD1. The ends lost 8 bases at V and 3 bases at J; junction bases unmatched: 9. Germline values: CDR1 MNHNS, CDR2 SASEGT. The CDR3 is 14 residues long. The DNA for the CDR3 is TGTGCCAGCCGATACCAGGGGGGGGACACTGAAGCTTTCTTT. Its protein product is CASRYQGGDTEAFF.

The gene calls are TRBV30 and TRBJ2-7, with 8 bases aligning to TRBD1. The length of the CDR3 is 14 residues. V dropped 2 bases and J dropped 1; count of bases not matched to a gene: 4. CDR1 GTSNPN and CDR2 SVGIG come from the germline V gene (reference sequence). CDR3 in amino acids: CAWSTGGRSYEQYF. The CDR3 nucleotides read TGTGCCTGGAGTACAGGGGGGAGGTCCTACGAGCAGTACTTC. The complete variable domain, with remaining parts taken from reference TRBV30 and TRBJ2-7, reads SQTIHQWPATLVQPVGSPLSLECTVEGTSNPNLYWYRQAAGRGLQLLFYSVGIGQISSEVPQNLSASRPQDRQFILSSKKLLLSDSGFYLCAWSTGGRSYEQYFGPGTRLTVT.

The sample holds a few counts of this clonotype. The V and J genes are TRBV29-1 and TRBJ2-1; 8 positions agree with TRBD2. CDR3 size: 15 residues. Per germline, CDR1 SQVTM and CDR2 ANQGSEA. The trim removed 3 bases at V and 3 bases at J, leaving 7 bases unmatched. CDR3 loop: CSVEASGPLYNEQFF. CDR3 coding DNA: TGCAGCGTTGAGGCTAGCGGGCCCCTCTACAATGAGCAGTTCTTC.

In this sample, this clonotype turned up many times. The V gene is TRBV6-1, the J gene TRBJ2-1; 9 bases map to TRBD2. This CDR3 spans 16 amino acids. From germline, CDR1 is MNHNS and CDR2 SASEGT. The V segment lost 4 bases and the J segment 8 bases; nucleotides outside the gene matches: 12. CDR3 amino acids: CASSGGLAGVSDEQFF. The DNA of the CDR3 is TGTGCCAGCAGTGGCGGGTTAGCGGGAGTGTCCGATGAGCAGTTCTTC.

Turning to this clonotype: Given a much more abundant clone one base away, this may be a read error. V is TRBV20-1 and J is TRBJ2-5; D possibly corresponds to TRBD1 (6 bases). The J call may be faulty, since TRBJ2-1 better matches the DNA end. Looked up from germline, CDR1 is DFQATT and CDR2 is SNEGSKA (reference sequence). The CDR3 extends over 13 amino acids. CDR3 DNA sequence: TGCAGTGCGTTGGACAGCACCCAAGAGACCCAGTTCTTC. This sequence encodes CSALDSTQETQFF.

The chain joins TRBV20-1 to TRBJ2-1; 10 nucleotides line up with TRBD1. The ends lost 0 bases at V and 10 bases at J; junction bases unmatched: 3. From germline, CDR1 is DFQATT and CDR2 SNEGSKA (reference sequence). This CDR3 has 13 amino acids. The DNA for the CDR3 is TGCAGTGCTAGAGACAGACAGGGGGCGGAGCAGTTCTTC. Translating it yields CSARDRQGAEQFF.

This clonotype was recorded many times. The chain couples TRBV3-1 to TRBJ2-3; D may be TRBD1 or TRBD2 (5 bases each). Trimming left V 3 bases short and J 2 bases short, with 12 bases between. CDR3 length: 15 residues. Germline V lookup: CDR1 LGHDT, CDR2 YNNKEL (reference sequence). CDR3 DNA: TGTGCCAGCAGCCATCCCGGGACCTCCACAGATACGCAGTATTTT. As protein: CASSHPGTSTDTQYF.

This clonotype was detected only a few times. At one end the junction does not follow the germline gene, possibly because of a read error. The chain couples TRBV9 to TRBJ1-2, with 8 positions matching TRBD1. Germline V gives CDR1 SGDLS, CDR2 YYNGEE. The CDR3 loop spans 15 amino acids. The CDR3 nucleotides are TGTGCCAGCAGCGTAGCCATGACAGGGGACTATGGCCACACCTTC. This translates into CASSVAMTGDYGHTF.

This clonotype has a handful of counts. This chain connects TRBV12-3 or TRBV12-4 to TRBJ2-3; TRBD1 might be the D (6 bases). V shed 6 bases and J shed 6 bases, with 16 bases lying between them. The CDR3 has 14 amino acids. CDR3 sequence reads: CASSSTGPRDTQYF. The DNA for the CDR3 is TGTGCCAGCAGCTCCACAGGGCCCCGGGATACGCAGTATTTT.

This clonotype was observed many times. The V call is TRBV12-3 or TRBV12-4, the J call TRBJ2-2, with no clear D. With 3 bases removed from V and 8 bases from J, the gap between germline ends came to 16 bases. The CDR3 length is 15 residues. The CDR3 DNA follows: TGTGCCAGCAGTTTCCTTAGGCCAGGAACTGGGGAGCTGTTTTTT. It is translated as CASSFLRPGTGELFF.

The chain recombines TRBV7-9 with TRBJ1-1; TRBD1 agrees at 8 bases. Unmatched junction bases numbered 8, after V lost 0 bases and J lost 11 bases. The CDR3 covers 14 residues. CDR1 and CDR2 (germline): SEHNR, FQNEAQ (reference sequence). The CDR3 sequence: CASSLATGQARAFF. The DNA for the CDR3 is TGTGCCAGCAGCTTAGCCACGGGACAGGCCAGGGCTTTCTTT.

This clonotype was picked up a small number of times. V and J are TRBV5-1 and TRBJ2-1; 9 bases are a match to TRBD2. The CDR3 sequence is 15 residues long. V shed 3 bases, J shed 4 bases, and the junction held 5 bases outside the gene matches. In germline, CDR1 is SGHRS, CDR2 YFSETQ. The CDR3 region has the DNA TGCGCCAGCAGCTCCGGGACTAGCCCTTACAATGAGCAGTTCTTC. Its translation is CASSSGTSPYNEQFF.

This rearrangement joins TRBV19 to TRBJ1-2; 12 positions match TRBD1. J lost 2 bases, V lost 8 bases, and 6 bases had no gene match. Germline-derived CDR1 and CDR2 are LNHDA and SQIVND (reference sequence). The CDR3 extends over 15 amino acids. CDR3: CASYGTGGRNYGYTF. The CDR3 DNA reads TGTGCCAGTTACGGGACAGGGGGCCGGAACTATGGCTACACCTTC.

This clonotype showed up many times. The V gene is TRBV18, the J gene TRBJ2-5; 9 nucleotides align to TRBD2. CDR1 is KGHSH and CDR2 is LQKENI in the germline V gene. V was clipped by 2 bases and J by 7 bases; unmatched bases: 17. The CDR3 is 18 residues long. The DNA of the CDR3 is TGTGCCAGCTCACCAAGGGCGACTAGCGGAGCCACAAGTGGGACCCAGTACTTC. Its protein is CASSPRATSGATSGTQYF.

This clonotype showed up just a few times. This chain links TRBV24-1 with TRBJ2-3, with 8 bases lining up with TRBD1. V trimming: 9 bases; J trimming: 5 bases; junction bases outside the gene matches: 12. The CDR3 sequence is 15 residues long. Per germline, CDR1 KGHDR and CDR2 SFDVKD. The DNA for the CDR3 is TGTGCCACCTTCACCTCGGCAGGGGGCCAAGATACGCAGTATTTT. Translating gives CATFTSAGGQDTQYF.

This clonotype was recorded at least ten times. This chain connects TRBV11-2 to TRBJ1-3; D uncertain. Germline CDR1 SGHAT, CDR2 FQNNGV. The CDR3 contains 13 residues. Trimming took 9 bases from V and 3 from J, leaving 12 bases between them. The chain's CDR3 is CASRLSGGNTIYF. The DNA of the CDR3 is TGTGCCAGTAGGCTGTCTGGTGGAAACACCATATATTTT.

In this sample, this clonotype turned up a few times. The V and J genes are TRBV3-1 and TRBJ2-7, with a possible D match to TRBD2 (6 bases). The V gene's germline CDR1 is LGHDT and CDR2 YNNKEL (reference sequence). This CDR3 contains 15 residues. V was cut by 1 base and J by 3 bases, with 13 bases left in between. The CDR3: CASSQAGLGGYEQYF. The DNA for the CDR3 is TGTGCCAGCAGCCAAGCGGGCCTCGGGGGCTACGAGCAGTACTTC.

This clonotype was observed at least ten times. This chain connects TRBV11-3 to TRBJ2-3; D gene ambiguous. V gave up 1 base and J gave up 2 bases, with 7 bases separating them. This CDR3 has 14 residues. Germline V CDR1 and CDR2: SGHNT, YENEEA. The CDR3 bases are TGTGCCAGCAGCTTAGGCACTTTCACAGATACGCAGTATTTT. Translation: CASSLGTFTDTQYF.

There are a few counts of this clonotype. This chain links TRBV7-2 with TRBJ2-1, with TRBD2 matching 12 bases. The CDR3 consists of 18 residues. Germline V gene lookup returns CDR1 SGHTA and CDR2 FQGNSA. Germline trimming cut 5 bases from V and 0 bases from J; bases unmatched to any gene: 8. CDR3 protein: CASSTRLAGVTSYNEQFF. In nucleotides, the CDR3 is TGTGCCAGCAGCACCCGACTAGCGGGAGTTACCTCCTACAATGAGCAGTTCTTC.

This clonotype was picked up a small number of times. This chain links TRBV7-6 with TRBJ2-3, with 7 bases fitting TRBD1. V lost 5 bases, J lost 2 bases, and 7 bases stayed unmatched. Germline CDR1 reads SGHVS; CDR2 reads FNYEAQ. CDR3 size: 15 residues. The CDR3 DNA reads as TGTGCCAGCAGCCTCGGGACAGCGCCCACAGATACGCAGTATTTT. It translates to CASSLGTAPTDTQYF.

Many counts were recorded for this clonotype. The V gene is TRBV3-1, the J gene TRBJ2-7; TRBD1 matches at 10 bases. CDR3 length: 13 amino acids. Looked up from germline, CDR1 is LGHDT and CDR2 is YNNKEL (reference sequence). Trimming cost V 5 bases and J 4 bases; bases outside gene matches: 2. CDR3 in amino acids: CASSWTGGYEQYF. As DNA, the CDR3 is TGTGCCAGCAGCTGGACAGGGGGATACGAGCAGTACTTC.

This clonotype was seen at least ten times. V is TRBV4-2 and J is TRBJ1-2; a possible D gene is TRBD1 (5 bases). Trimming shortened V by 1 base and J by 5 bases, and 8 bases separated the two germline ends. Germline CDR1 LGHNA, CDR2 YNFKEQ. The CDR3 sequence is 13 residues long. The CDR3: CASSQVGEYGYTF. The CDR3 region has the DNA TGTGCCAGCAGCCAAGTGGGGGAATATGGCTACACCTTC.

The sample holds many counts of this clonotype. This chain connects TRBV11-2 to TRBJ2-3, with 10 nucleotides matching TRBD2. This CDR3 has 17 residues. Germline CDR1 SGHAT, CDR2 FQNNGV. Unmatched junction bases numbered 7, after V lost 3 bases and J lost 1 base. This CDR3 reads CASSLGTSARGTDTQYF. The CDR3 bases are TGTGCCAGCAGCTTGGGGACTAGCGCACGGGGCACAGATACGCAGTATTTT.

This chain uses TRBV10-1 with TRBJ1-1, with D uncertain. The V and J ends lost 7 bases and 10 bases respectively, with 4 bases between them. Germline V gene lookup returns CDR1 WNHNN and CDR2 SYGVQD (reference sequence). CDR3 size: 8 residues. The CDR3 here is CASTSAFF. The CDR3, as DNA: TGCGCCAGCACCTCAGCTTTCTTT.

The sample holds many counts of this clonotype. The rearrangement links TRBV20-1 to TRBJ2-7; no reliable D call. The CDR3 length is 12 residues. Germline CDR1 DFQATT, CDR2 SNEGSKA (reference sequence). With 3 bases removed from V and 2 bases from J, the gap between germline ends came to 8 bases. The CDR3 sequence is CSARGFTYEQYF. CDR3 nucleotide sequence: TGCAGTGCTAGGGGCTTTACCTACGAGCAGTACTTC.

This clonotype was counted many times. The V gene is TRBV7-9, the J gene TRBJ1-2; the D is unclear. Germline V gene lookup returns CDR1 SEHNR and CDR2 FQNEAQ (reference sequence). This CDR3 has 13 amino acids. Trimming stripped 5 bases from V and 4 bases from J, with 11 bases between. DNA of the CDR3: TGTGCCAGCAGCCAGGAATGGGGCTATGGCTACACCTTC. Protein product: CASSQEWGYGYTF.

The rearrangement uses TRBV28 and TRBJ2-1; the match to TRBD1 covers 9 bases. Unmatched junction bases numbered 14, after V lost 7 bases and J lost 4 bases. The CDR3 length is 17 residues. Germline V gives CDR1 MDHEN, CDR2 SYDVKM. The CDR3: CASTPLDGTGPYNEQFF. The CDR3, as DNA: TGTGCCAGCACCCCATTAGACGGGACAGGGCCTTACAATGAGCAGTTCTTC.

The CDR3 DNA sequence: TGTGCCAGCAGCTCAGCAGGGGGTGGCACCGGGGAGCTGTTTTTT. It is translated as CASSSAGGGTGELFF. J is TRBJ2-2 and V is TRBV7-3, with 7 bases identical to TRBD1. The CDR3 contains 15 residues. Germline V gives CDR1 SGHTA, CDR2 FQGTGA. The J segment lost 4 bases and the V segment lost 4 bases, leaving 6 bases of the junction unmatched.

The chain combines TRBV20-1 with TRBJ1-6; 11 nucleotides line up with TRBD1. V dropped 0 bases and J dropped 9; count of bases not matched to a gene: 7. Germline values: CDR1 DFQATT, CDR2 SNEGSKA (reference sequence). The length of the CDR3 is 16 residues. In nucleotides, the CDR3 is TGCAGTGCTAGAGATCTAAGGACAGGGGGCAGTTCACCCCTCCACTTT. Encoded protein: CSARDLRTGGSSPLHF.

This chain uses TRBV6-4 with TRBJ2-1, with TRBD2 identical over 7 bases. The trim removed 7 bases at V and 5 bases at J, leaving 5 bases unmatched. Germline-derived CDR1 and CDR2 are MRHNA and SNTAGT. The CDR3 sequence is 13 residues long. The CDR3 DNA is TGTGCCAGCACTTATCTAGCGGACAATGAGCAGTTCTTC. It specifies CASTYLADNEQFF.

This clonotype was detected ten times or more. V is TRBV6-2 or TRBV6-3 and J is TRBJ2-3; D assignment may be TRBD1 or TRBD2 (5 bases each). Germline V CDR1 and CDR2: MNHEY, SVGEGT. Trimming removed 5 bases from V and 6 bases from J, with 24 bases in between. The CDR3 runs 17 residues. The CDR3 nucleotides read TGTGCCAGCAGTCCCGGGACGGCCTCGAATTTTGTGGATACGCAGTATTTT. Protein: CASSPGTASNFVDTQYF.